What follows are 31 T cell receptor beta chains derived from one specimen sequenced in a study of T cell responses to AZD1222 COVID-19 vaccine (dated by TCRdb to the early 2020s). Library creation used the immunoSEQ multiplex PCR assay. The immuneACCESS repertoire file appears here via TCRdb, limited to in-frame rearrangements. These files lack a portion of the clones; in checked studies, under half of the deficit traces to unresolved V genes, and the cause of the others is not known. This sample is represented by 250,000 to 300,000 clones; 90% to 95% of them were singletons. The ten top clones hold around 0.6% of the sample. This specimen's time point label, per the study, means: about 28 days (+/-7) after the second vaccine dose. Here the sequenced sample was peripheral blood, taken 28 days after the second AZD1222 dose. These receptors were obtained from an adult who received the AZD1222 COVID-19 vaccine.

The V call is TRBV4-1, the J call TRBJ2-3; 8 nucleotides agree with TRBD2. The CDR3 runs to 16 residues. J lost 6 bases, V lost 0 bases, and 8 bases had no gene match. Germline V gene data show CDR1 as MGHRA and CDR2 as YSYEKL. The CDR3 sequence: CASSQEQRGSGDTQYF. In DNA, the CDR3 is TGCGCCAGCAGCCAAGAACAGCGGGGGTCCGGGGATACGCAGTATTTT.

The chain is built from TRBV27 and TRBJ2-7; D is perhaps TRBD1 (6 bases). CDR3 length: 15 amino acids. From germline, CDR1 is MNHEY and CDR2 SMNVEV (reference sequence). V was pared by 5 bases and J by 3 bases, with 17 bases between. CDR3 DNA: TGTGCCAGCAGTCCGGTTCAGGGGTCCCTCTACGAGCAGTACTTC. Its protein is CASSPVQGSLYEQYF.

V usage is TRBV3-1 (or the pseudogene TRBV3-2) and J usage is TRBJ1-1, with D unresolved. Trimming took off 1 base at V and 4 bases at J, with 7 bases between the two ends. CDR3 size: 13 residues. Per the germline V gene, CDR1 is LGHDT and CDR2 is YNNKEL (reference sequence). The CDR3 region has the DNA TGTGCCAGCAGCCAAGTTACGGCCACTGAAGCTTTCTTT. Translating it yields CASSQVTATEAFF.

The chain couples TRBV7-2 to TRBJ2-2; D is possibly TRBD1 (6 bases). Germline V gene lookup returns CDR1 SGHTA and CDR2 FQGNSA. The V gene lost 6 bases and the J gene lost 1 base, with 15 bases spanning the gap. This CDR3 is built from 16 residues. The DNA for the CDR3 is TGTGCCAGCAGTCGTCAGGGGCCCAGGAACACCGGGGAGCTGTTTTTT. The encoded protein is CASSRQGPRNTGELFF. Based on the CDR3 plus reference TRBV7-2 and TRBJ2-2, the full variable domain is GAGVSQSPSNKVTEKGKDVELRCDPISGHTALYWYRQSLGQGLEFLIYFQGNSAPDKSGLPSDRFSAERTGGSVSTLTIQRTQQEDSAVYLCASSRQGPRNTGELFFGEGSRLTVL.

The CDR3 region is CSGTNTGELFF. CDR3 in DNA: TGCAGCGGAACGAACACCGGGGAGCTGTTTTTT. The V and J genes are TRBV29-1 and TRBJ2-2; unclear D gene. CDR3 size: 11 residues. Per germline, CDR1 SQVTM and CDR2 ANQGSEA. The V end was cut by 7 bases, the J end by 0 bases, with 3 bases between.

The chain is built from TRBV4-1 and TRBJ1-1; D unresolved. Germline V lookup: CDR1 MGHRA, CDR2 YSYEKL. The V end lost 8 bases, the J end lost 5 bases, and 9 bases lay between the germline ends. The CDR3 runs 11 residues. The CDR3 here is CASLLGTEAFF. For the CDR3, the DNA is TGCGCCAGCCTACTGGGGACTGAAGCTTTCTTT.

This chain links TRBV30 with TRBJ2-1; TRBD2 aligns across 8 bases. Germline CDR1 and CDR2: GTSNPN and SVGIG (reference sequence). J lost 8 bases, V lost 5 bases, and 8 bases had no gene match. The CDR3 runs to 13 residues. The CDR3 nucleotides are TGTGCCTGGTCGGGACTAGGGCCGCATGAGCAGTTCTTC. Translated: CAWSGLGPHEQFF. Full variable domain (missing parts from reference TRBV30 and TRBJ2-1): SQTIHQWPATLVQPVGSPLSLECTVEGTSNPNLYWYRQAAGRGLQLLFYSVGIGQISSEVPQNLSASRPQDRQFILSSKKLLLSDSGFYLCAWSGLGPHEQFFGPGTRLTVL.

This chain links TRBV24-1 with TRBJ2-2; D not certain. The germline CDR1 and CDR2 sequences are KGHDR and SFDVKD. The CDR3 totals 13 residues. V was shortened by 5 bases and J by 6 bases, with 9 bases between the two germline ends. CDR3 protein: CATSGANPGELFF. The CDR3 bases are TGTGCCACCAGTGGCGCCAACCCCGGGGAGCTGTTTTTT.

This clone was detected a few times. The chain has TRBV5-8 and TRBJ2-2; the match to TRBD1 covers 7 bases. Losses at the gene ends were 3 bases for V and 1 base for J; bases not matched to a gene: 3. CDR1 is SGHTS and CDR2 is YDEGEE in the germline V gene. The CDR3 extends over 15 amino acids. This CDR3 is CASSSGDRNTGELFF. CDR3 DNA: TGTGCCAGCAGCTCAGGGGACAGGAACACCGGGGAGCTGTTTTTT. Based on the CDR3 plus reference TRBV5-8 and TRBJ2-2, the full variable domain is EAGVTQSPTHLIKTRGQQATLRCSPISGHTSVYWYQQALGLGLQFLLWYDEGEERNRGNFPPRFSGRQFPNYSSELNVNALELEDSALYLCASSSGDRNTGELFFGEGSRLTVL.

The rearrangement joins TRBV4-2 to TRBJ2-1; D is unclear. This CDR3 region has 12 residues. The V gene lost 0 bases and the J gene lost 13 bases, with 10 bases spanning the gap. From germline, CDR1 is LGHNA and CDR2 YNFKEQ. CDR3 sequence (DNA): TGTGCCAGCAGCCAAGATGTCGGAAGACAGTTCTTC. Its protein product is CASSQDVGRQFF.

The rearrangement joins TRBV24-1 to TRBJ1-5; D unclear. The CDR3 has 17 residues. The germline V gene has CDR1 KGHDR and CDR2 SFDVKD. V was clipped by 5 bases and J by 1 base, with 17 bases between them. Here the CDR3 DNA reads TGTGCCACCAGTGCCCCCCGACTTCTTCTAAGCAATCAGCCCCAGCATTTT. Its protein is CATSAPRLLLSNQPQHF.

The chain has TRBV11-2 and TRBJ1-6; D may be TRBD1 (5 bases). CDR3 length: 16 amino acids. Germline-derived CDR1 and CDR2 are SGHAT and FQNNGV. Trimming stripped 4 bases from V and 3 bases from J, with 13 bases between. The CDR3 nucleotides read TGTGCCAGCAGCTCGGCGCCGAGGGGCTATAATTCACCCCTCCACTTT. It translates to CASSSAPRGYNSPLHF. Full variable domain (rest looked up from reference TRBV11-2 and TRBJ1-6): EAGVAQSPRYKIIEKRQSVAFWCNPISGHATLYWYQQILGQGPKLLIQFQNNGVVDDSQLPKDRFSAERLKGVDSTLKIQPAKLEDSAVYLCASSSAPRGYNSPLHFGNGTRLTVT.

The chain uses TRBV28 and TRBJ1-5; D is uncertain. The V gene's germline CDR1 is MDHEN and CDR2 SYDVKM. V gave up 7 bases and J gave up 5 bases, with 12 bases separating them. This CDR3 region has 13 residues. CDR3 residues: CASTHQGDQPQHF. CDR3 coding DNA: TGTGCCAGCACCCATCAAGGTGATCAGCCCCAGCATTTT. Combining the CDR3 with reference TRBV28 and TRBJ1-5 gives the whole variable domain DVKVTQSSRYLVKRTGEKVFLECVQDMDHENMFWYRQDPGLGLRLIYFSYDVKMKEKGDIPEGYSVSREKKERFSLILESASTNQTSMYLCASTHQGDQPQHFGDGTRLSIL.

The chain is built from TRBV5-8 and TRBJ1-1; D remains ambiguous. Trimming pared 4 bases from V and 1 base from J, leaving 8 bases between. Looked up from germline, CDR1 is SGHTS and CDR2 is YDEGEE. The CDR3 has 13 residues. The CDR3 DNA follows: TGTGCCAGCAGCGATGGGAGGAACACTGAAGCTTTCTTT. Residues: CASSDGRNTEAFF.

This clone has just one count. The rearrangement joins TRBV2 to TRBJ1-2, with D unclear. The germline V gene has CDR1 SNHLY and CDR2 FYNNEI. The CDR3 covers 11 residues. The V end was cut by 4 bases, the J end by 3 bases, with 3 bases between. This chain's CDR3 is CASSGHYGYTF. The CDR3, as DNA: TGTGCCAGCAGTGGACACTATGGCTACACCTTC. The full variable domain, rest sourced from reference TRBV2 and TRBJ1-2, is EPEVTQTPSHQVTQMGQEVILRCVPISNHLYFYWYRQILGQKVEFLVSFYNNEISEKSEIFDDQFSVERPDGSNFTLKIRSTKLEDSAMYFCASSGHYGYTFGSGTRLTVV.

The chain has TRBV18 and TRBJ2-1, with 10 positions matching TRBD1. Losses at the gene ends were 3 bases for V and 2 bases for J; bases not matched to a gene: 1. CDR1 and CDR2 from the germline V gene are KGHSH and LQKENI. This CDR3 region has 15 residues. The CDR3 bases are TGTGCCAGCTCACCGACAGGGGGCCCCTACAATGAGCAGTTCTTC. This translates into CASSPTGGPYNEQFF.

The chain combines TRBV10-3 with TRBJ1-6, with D hard to call. Germline lookup yields CDR1 ENHRY and CDR2 SYGVKD. The CDR3 loop spans 15 amino acids. V was pared by 0 bases and J by 4 bases, with 7 bases between. CDR3 coding DNA: TGTGCCATCAGTGAGTCGCGTCAGTATAATTCACCCCTCCACTTT. As protein: CAISESRQYNSPLHF.

The rearrangement links TRBV18 to TRBJ1-5; 11 bases fit TRBD1. This CDR3 region has 18 residues. Per germline, CDR1 KGHSH and CDR2 LQKENI. With 0 bases clipped from V and 1 base from J, the junction kept 5 bases outside the gene matches. The CDR3 loop is CASSPPGTGGGSNQPQHF. The CDR3 DNA follows: TGTGCCAGCTCACCACCGGGGACAGGGGGAGGGAGCAATCAGCCCCAGCATTTT.

The V gene is TRBV7-3, the J gene TRBJ1-1; D unclear. Trimming removed 1 base at V and 3 bases at J, with 9 bases between. The CDR3 has 14 amino acids. Germline V gives CDR1 SGHTA, CDR2 FQGTGA. CDR3 loop: CASSLSREDTEAFF. CDR3 in DNA: TGTGCCAGCAGCTTAAGTAGGGAGGACACTGAAGCTTTCTTT.

This chain connects TRBV2 to TRBJ1-5; D is possibly TRBD1 (5 bases). CDR3 size: 15 residues. Trimming stripped 7 bases from V and 0 bases from J, with 13 bases between. The V gene's germline CDR1 is SNHLY and CDR2 FYNNEI. The CDR3 DNA follows: TGTGCCAGCATGAGGGACCAATATAGCAATCAGCCCCAGCATTTT. Residues: CASMRDQYSNQPQHF.

The chain is built from TRBV3-1 (or the pseudogene TRBV3-2) and TRBJ1-4, with D unclear. Looked up from germline, CDR1 is LGHDT and CDR2 is YNNKEL (reference sequence). Trimming stripped 0 bases from V and 7 bases from J, with 15 bases between. The CDR3 is made up of 16 amino acids. The CDR3 protein is CASSQEMGIKGEKLFF. The CDR3 DNA reads as TGTGCCAGCAGCCAAGAAATGGGGATTAAAGGTGAAAAACTGTTTTTT.

The chain links TRBV6-2 or TRBV6-3 to TRBJ1-6, with D unresolved. CDR1 and CDR2 from the germline V gene are MNHEY and SVGEGT. This CDR3 is built from 13 residues. The ends were cut back, 6 bases at V and 6 bases at J, with 9 bases in the middle. The CDR3, as DNA: TGTGCCAGCAGCCGCCTGGGTAATTCACCCCTCCACTTT. Its protein product is CASSRLGNSPLHF.

The chain is built from TRBV19 and TRBJ1-5; D gene ambiguous. V shed 2 bases and J shed 7 bases, with 12 bases lying between them. CDR3 length: 14 residues. Germline values: CDR1 LNHDA, CDR2 SQIVND (reference sequence). The CDR3 region is CASSIREGMQPQHF. In DNA, the CDR3 is TGTGCCAGTAGTATACGGGAAGGGATGCAGCCCCAGCATTTT.

The chain carries TRBV5-1 and TRBJ2-3; no reliable D call. Trimming took off 0 bases at V and 4 bases at J, with 9 bases between the two ends. The CDR3 extends over 14 amino acids. Per the germline V gene, CDR1 is SGHRS and CDR2 is YFSETQ. This chain's CDR3 is CASSLGADADTQYF. The CDR3 region has the DNA TGCGCCAGCAGCTTGGGAGCAGATGCAGATACGCAGTATTTT.

The chain couples TRBV2 to TRBJ2-7, with TRBD1 matching over 7 bases. The germline CDR1 and CDR2 sequences are SNHLY and FYNNEI. The CDR3 contains 18 residues. The V segment lost 2 bases and the J segment 2 bases; nucleotides outside the gene matches: 15. The CDR3 loop reads CASSERSPGQWSTYEQYF. CDR3 nucleotide sequence: TGTGCCAGCAGTGAAAGATCCCCGGGACAGTGGTCCACCTACGAGCAGTACTTC.

CDR3 sequence reads: CASRWPERGVNTEAFF. CDR3 DNA: TGTGCCAGCAGATGGCCAGAGAGAGGGGTGAACACTGAAGCTTTCTTT. This chain uses TRBV2 with TRBJ1-1, with a weak D call TRBD1 (5 bases). The germline V gene encodes CDR1 SNHLY and CDR2 FYNNEI. The V and J ends lost 6 bases and 0 bases respectively, with 17 bases between them. This CDR3 contains 16 residues.

V usage is TRBV19 and J usage is TRBJ2-7; TRBD2 aligns across 7 bases. The CDR3 contains 14 residues. CDR1 is LNHDA and CDR2 is SQIVND in the germline V gene (reference sequence). Trimming at V came to 7 bases and at J to 0 bases, leaving 6 bases not matched to a gene. In DNA, the CDR3 is TGTGCCAGTATGCGGACTAGAAGCTCCTACGAGCAGTACTTC. As protein: CASMRTRSSYEQYF.

The gene calls are TRBV3-1 (or the pseudogene TRBV3-2) and TRBJ2-6, with 11 bases aligning to TRBD1. The CDR3 spans 20 residues. Germline V gives CDR1 LGHDT, CDR2 YNNKEL (reference sequence). Trimming cost V 3 bases and J 2 bases; bases outside gene matches: 12. CDR3 residues: CASSHHSGTGGRTGANVLTF. The DNA for the CDR3 is TGTGCCAGCAGCCACCATTCCGGGACAGGGGGGAGGACTGGGGCCAACGTCCTGACTTTC.

This chain links TRBV12-2 with TRBJ2-3; the DNA was not used to check the table's D call, TRBD2. TRBV12-2 is deemed a pseudogene. There are 17 residues in the CDR3. The CDR3 reads CASRCWFCGSSTDTQYF. The CDR3, as DNA: TGTGCAAGTCGCTGTTGGTTTTGCGGGTCTAGCACAGATACGCAGTATTTT.

This clone was detected once. The rearrangement joins TRBV28 to TRBJ1-1; the D is unclear. This CDR3 spans 12 amino acids. The germline CDR1 and CDR2 sequences are MDHEN and SYDVKM. The V end was cut by 9 bases, the J end by 6 bases, with 14 bases between. CDR3 amino acids: CASEAGGAEAFF. The CDR3 DNA reads TGTGCCAGTGAAGCAGGCGGCGCTGAAGCTTTCTTT.

V is TRBV9 and J is TRBJ1-4, with D unclear. The CDR3 covers 14 residues. Per germline, CDR1 SGDLS and CDR2 YYNGEE. V was trimmed by 4 bases and J by 12 bases, leaving 19 bases between them. CDR3 protein: CASSPGPPDGELFF. CDR3 bases: TGTGCCAGCAGCCCCGGGCCCCCGGATGGGGAACTGTTTTTT.